These 21 T cell receptor beta chains share one sample of origin, sequenced in a study of OX40 agonist ivuxolimab in advanced cancers. TCRdb keeps only in-frame clones here, not all; method: immunoSEQ multiplex PCR. The table records around 76,000 clones, roughly 88% of them present only once. The starting material was CD4+ or CD8+ T cells sorted from blood, obtained in a trial of the OX40 agonist ivuxolimab. These receptors all stem from an adult with an advanced solid tumor such as melanoma, head and neck, liver or kidney cancer.

This sequence joins TRBV6-6 and TRBJ2-4; D unclear. Germline V gene lookup returns CDR1 MNHNY and CDR2 SVGAGI (reference sequence). This CDR3 is built from 10 residues. V gave up 7 bases and J gave up 4 bases, with 2 bases separating them. The CDR3 protein is CASIKNIQYF. CDR3 DNA sequence: TGTGCCAGCATTAAAAACATTCAGTACTTC.

The rearrangement joins TRBV10-1 to TRBJ2-5; 7 bases fit TRBD1. The V and J ends lost 2 bases and 5 bases, in that order; junction bases with no gene match: 5. CDR3 length equals 14 residues. Germline V CDR1 and CDR2: WNHNN, SYGVQD (reference sequence). CDR3 loop: CASSETQGRETQYF. CDR3 bases: TGCGCCAGCAGTGAGACACAGGGGCGGGAGACCCAGTACTTC.

V and J are TRBV10-3 and TRBJ1-2; D is ambiguous. Trimming took off 2 bases at V and 6 bases at J, with 7 bases between the two ends. This CDR3 spans 12 amino acids. Germline V gene sequence: CDR1 ENHRY, CDR2 SYGVKD. CDR3 coding DNA: TGTGCCATCAGTGAGGGAGGAAATGGCTACACCTTC. Protein sequence: CAISEGGNGYTF.

This chain connects TRBV28 to TRBJ2-2, with 8 bases that match TRBD2. Germline trimming cut 7 bases from V and 6 bases from J; bases unmatched to any gene: 4. This CDR3 is built from 13 residues. CDR1 and CDR2 (germline): MDHEN, SYDVKM. CDR3 loop: CASTNSGAGELFF. CDR3 DNA: TGTGCCAGCACTAATAGCGGGGCCGGGGAGCTGTTTTTT.

This clone has only a few counts. The chain employs TRBV18 and TRBJ1-4, with TRBD1 matching 7 bases. CDR1 KGHSH and CDR2 LQKENI come from the germline V gene. CDR3 length: 15 residues. The trim removed 1 base at V and 10 bases at J, leaving 9 bases unmatched. The CDR3 spells CASSPRTGAEGKLFF. In nucleotides, the CDR3 is TGTGCCAGCTCACCACGCACAGGGGCGGAAGGAAAACTGTTTTTT. The variable domain in full, with the rest retrieved from reference TRBV18 and TRBJ1-4, is NAGVMQNPRHLVRRRGQEARLRCSPMKGHSHVYWYRQLPEEGLKFMVYLQKENIIDESGMPKERFSAEFPKEGPSILRIQQVVRGDSAAYFCASSPRTGAEGKLFFGSGTQLSVL.

This rearrangement joins TRBV28 to TRBJ2-1; 9 bases are shared with TRBD2. Germline V lookup: CDR1 MDHEN, CDR2 SYDVKM. Trimming at V came to 5 bases and at J to 10 bases, leaving 12 bases not matched to a gene. This CDR3 contains 15 residues. The CDR3 region is CASSAGGVLSYEQFF. In DNA, the CDR3 is TGTGCCAGCAGTGCGGGGGGGGTTCTATCATACGAGCAGTTCTTC.

The chain joins TRBV6-6 to TRBJ1-1; D call uncertain. The germline V gene has CDR1 MNHNY and CDR2 SVGAGI (reference sequence). The CDR3 totals 15 residues. V dropped 0 bases and J dropped 6 bases, with 14 bases sitting between them. The CDR3 region has the DNA TGTGCCAGCAGTTACTCGATGAGCGGCTCGGCTGAAGCTTTCTTT. It codes for CASSYSMSGSAEAFF.

V is TRBV18 and J is TRBJ2-1; 11 bases agree with TRBD2. CDR3 length: 17 residues. Germline lookup yields CDR1 KGHSH and CDR2 LQKENI. The ends lost 0 bases at V and 4 bases at J; junction bases unmatched: 5. The CDR3 reads CASSPPPASGGYNEQFF. The CDR3 DNA reads TGTGCCAGCTCACCACCCCCTGCTAGCGGGGGGTACAATGAGCAGTTCTTC.

The chain has TRBV11-2 and TRBJ2-1; D is unresolved. V gave up 2 bases and J gave up 0 bases, with 8 bases separating them. There are 15 residues in the CDR3. Germline assignment: CDR1 SGHAT and CDR2 FQNNGV. CDR3 nucleotide sequence: TGTGCCAGCAGCTTAATAAGGCCCTCCTACAATGAGCAGTTCTTC. Protein: CASSLIRPSYNEQFF.

Written as DNA, the CDR3 is TGTGCCAGTGCCCCCACTATGAACACTGAAGCTTTCTTT. This gives the protein CASAPTMNTEAFF. J is TRBJ1-1 and V is TRBV19; the D is unclear. In germline, CDR1 is LNHDA, CDR2 SQIVND (reference sequence). The CDR3 spans 13 residues. Trimming removed 8 bases at V and 0 bases at J, with 10 bases between.

This clone was counted once. The chain has TRBV10-3 and TRBJ1-1, with 8 bases lining up with TRBD1. V gave up 4 bases and J gave up 4 bases; unmatched junction bases: 8. The CDR3 length is 15 residues. Germline lookup yields CDR1 ENHRY and CDR2 SYGVKD. CDR3 loop: CAISAMGQAGTEAFF. The CDR3 DNA is TGTGCCATCAGTGCAATGGGACAGGCGGGCACTGAAGCTTTCTTT.

This clone is a singleton in its sample. The chain has TRBV6-5 and TRBJ1-3; perhaps TRBD1 as D (6 bases). The ends were cut back, 5 bases at V and 4 bases at J, with 9 bases in the middle. This CDR3 contains 13 residues. CDR1 MNHEY and CDR2 SVGAGI come from the germline V gene. CDR3 DNA: TGTGCCAGCAGTAGGGGGGCAGGAAACACCATATATTTT. It yields the protein CASSRGAGNTIYF.

CDR3 DNA: TGTGCCAGCAGCCAGGGACCGGCAGATGAAGCTTTCTTT. It specifies CASSQGPADEAFF. The chain joins TRBV5-4 to TRBJ1-1; possible D gene TRBD1, 5 bases. Trimming cost V 4 bases and J 7 bases, with 14 bases left between them. Germline CDR1 reads SGHNT; CDR2 reads YYREEE (reference sequence). The CDR3 is 13 residues long.

V usage is TRBV28 and J usage is TRBJ1-5; D is ambiguous. Looked up from germline, CDR1 is MDHEN and CDR2 is SYDVKM. The CDR3 has 12 amino acids. V lost 4 bases and J lost 8, with 9 bases in between. The CDR3 reads CASSSPNKPQHF. The CDR3 DNA is TGTGCCAGCAGTTCCCCGAATAAGCCCCAGCATTTT. Using reference TRBV28 and TRBJ1-5 for the parts outside the CDR3, the full variable domain is DVKVTQSSRYLVKRTGEKVFLECVQDMDHENMFWYRQDPGLGLRLIYFSYDVKMKEKGDIPEGYSVSREKKERFSLILESASTNQTSMYLCASSSPNKPQHFGDGTRLSIL.

The V and J genes are TRBV27 and TRBJ2-7; D is undetermined. V lost 0 bases and J 2 bases, leaving 8 bases between the germline ends. This CDR3 contains 14 residues. Germline CDR1 is MNHEY and CDR2 is SMNVEV (reference sequence). The CDR3 nucleotides are TGTGCCAGCAGTTTATCGGGCCAGGCCTACGAGCAGTACTTC. Translation: CASSLSGQAYEQYF.

The genes are TRBV28 and TRBJ1-4, with D possibly being TRBD1 (6 bases). Trimming shortened V by 7 bases and J by 2 bases, and 14 bases separated the two germline ends. In germline, CDR1 is MDHEN, CDR2 SYDVKM. CDR3 size: 15 residues. CDR3 loop: CASTVGGATNEKLFF. CDR3 sequence (DNA): TGTGCCAGCACAGTGGGGGGCGCGACTAATGAAAAACTGTTTTTT.

This clone was counted only a few times. The chain has TRBV4-2 and TRBJ2-4, with 10 bases matching TRBD2. Germline CDR1 LGHNA, CDR2 YNFKEQ. V was pared by 1 base and J by 1 base, with 7 bases of the junction left unmatched. CDR3 length: 18 residues. CDR3: CASSQGAGGPLAKNIQYF. The CDR3, as DNA: TGTGCCAGCAGCCAAGGAGCGGGGGGGCCTCTGGCCAAAAACATTCAGTACTTC.

This chain uses TRBV28 with TRBJ1-2; weak D call: TRBD1 (5 bases). Germline lookup yields CDR1 MDHEN and CDR2 SYDVKM. V was shortened by 7 bases and J by 4 bases, with 16 bases between the two germline ends. This CDR3 spans 14 amino acids. CDR3 residues: CASISGGEGYGYTF. The CDR3 DNA reads as TGTGCCAGCATCTCTGGGGGGGAAGGCTATGGCTACACCTTC.

This clone turned up a few times. This chain uses TRBV6-6 with TRBJ1-1; D is undetermined. The V gene's germline CDR1 is MNHNY and CDR2 SVGAGI (reference sequence). The CDR3 runs to 13 residues. Between the trimmed V and J ends, which lost 0 bases and 4 bases, there was a span of 6 bases. CDR3 residues: CASSYSMGTEAFF. Written as DNA, the CDR3 is TGTGCCAGCAGTTACTCCATGGGCACTGAAGCTTTCTTT.

This clone came up a few times. This chain's CDR3 is CASSKDPRNTIYF. CDR3 DNA sequence: TGTGCCAGCAGCAAGGACCCGAGAAACACCATATATTTT. The genes are TRBV7-2 and TRBJ1-3; D is unclear. The germline V gene encodes CDR1 SGHTA and CDR2 FQGNSA. CDR3 length: 13 residues. Trimming took off 5 bases at V and 5 bases at J, with 10 bases between the two ends.

The chain links TRBV5-5 to TRBJ2-1, with 8 bases aligning to TRBD1. This CDR3 region has 13 residues. V gave up 5 bases and J gave up 9 bases; unmatched junction bases: 7. Germline values: CDR1 SGHKS, CDR2 YYEKEE (reference sequence). CDR3 region: CASRYPGTGEQFF. The CDR3 DNA sequence: TGTGCCAGCAGGTACCCCGGGACAGGTGAGCAGTTCTTC.